The entry below describes one T cell receptor (beta chain). No antigen is known for it. This specimen belongs to a study of regulatory T cells in long-lasting Graves disease. The wider study: Less than 3 months of antithyroid drugs had been taken by newly diagnosed Graves' patients. Study-level results: TCR diversity was lower in persistent Graves' patients than in newly diagnosed ones.

Time point reported: newly diagnosed GD, antithyroid drugs for less than 3 months. PBMCs provided the RNA from which the TCR library was made. Investigators prepared the TCR beta libraries by applying iRepertoire HTBI primers and Arm-PCR of CDR3 regions. Source study methods: Segment identification across samples yielded 55 to 65 TRBV and more than twelve TRBJ segments. TCRdb used MiXCR to reprocess the multiplex PCR reads, holding one entry per CDR3 protein. The V and J calls come from TCRdb's annotation, not from the publication. This table holds 400,000 to 550,000 distinct CDR3 sequences, around 17% found once. Trimming removed 7 bases at V and 8 bases at J, with 21 bases between. CDR1 and CDR2 (germline): SGHTS, YDEGEE. The CDR3 runs 15 residues. The data also belong to a second study, concerning T cells in Graves' hyperthyroidism and ophthalmopathy. That study adds: Stable disease denoted Graves' hyperthyroidism without ophthalmopathy progression within 18 months.

The sequence was obtained from a woman aged 18-30 years with Graves disease. The sample here was peripheral blood mononuclear cells (PBMCs), taken at new diagnosis, from a patient treated with antithyroid drugs. The chain couples TRBV5-8 to TRBJ1-4; D perhaps matches TRBD1 (6 bases). For the CDR3, the DNA is TGTGCCAGCCCCGAATACACAGGGTTCCGAGAAAAACTGTTTTTT. This codes for CASPEYTGFREKLFF.